This T cell receptor beta chain originates from a study of T cell responses to AZD1222 COVID-19 vaccine. Overall study results and limits: Increased Spike-specific TCR breadth and depth were observed after two AZD1222 doses. A reported finding is that nearly half of spike-specific TCRs target unmutated variant regions.

A remark on this clone: Its antigen is not known.

The germline V gene has CDR1 SGDLS and CDR2 YYNGEE. Trimming removed 3 bases at V and 6 bases at J, with 15 bases between. This CDR3 contains 14 residues. TCRdb's copy holds only in-frame clones and misses some; the assay was immunoSEQ multiplex PCR. Here the sample spans tens of thousands of clones, roughly 90% being singletons. The rearrangement joins TRBV9 to TRBJ1-1, with D uncertain. The sample here was peripheral blood, taken 28 days after the second AZD1222 dose. The sequence was collected from an adult who received the AZD1222 COVID-19 vaccine. In nucleotides, the CDR3 is TGTGCCAGCAGCGCCCGACGGGGAATGGCTGAAGCTTTCTTT. This gives the protein CASSARRGMAEAFF.